This entry describes one T cell receptor (beta chain). Its antigen is unknown. The CDR3 covers 11 residues. Germline V CDR1 and CDR2: MNHEY, SVGEGT. V lost 6 bases, J lost 9 bases, and 9 bases lay in between. The data derive from a study of Ad26.COV2.S vaccination and SARS-CoV-2 variants. Points from the study as a whole: Vaccinees reportedly had broad spike-specific CD8+ and CD4+ T cell responses.

The method was immunoSEQ multiplex PCR; TCRdb's version includes in-frame clones alone and lacks a portion of them. The table lists around 86,000 clones, 82% of them singletons. The receptor's source is a human donor who had recovered from COVID-19. Sample: peripheral blood, taken after recovery from COVID-19. This chain uses TRBV6-2 or TRBV6-3 with TRBJ2-1, with D unresolved. The CDR3 loop reads CASSSVFEQFF. Written as DNA, the CDR3 is TGTGCCAGCAGCTCTGTGTTTGAGCAGTTCTTC.